The sequence of this T cell receptor (beta chain) was determined in a study of blood T cell repertoires in COVID-19 (dated by TCRdb to 2019 to 2021). At the level of the whole study: The collaborator samples originated in the United States, Italy and Spain and spanned the acute and convalescent phases of COVID-19. The prospective study material was composed of cDNA or gDNA derived from T cells, B-cell-depleted T cells, or PBMCs. The dataset comprised deeply sampled blood TCRbeta repertoires from subjects exposed to, actively infected with, or recovered from COVID-19. The repertoires were made available in a free public database intended to serve as a resource for research on the immune response to SARS-CoV-2. Samples were obtained from the ongoing ImmuneRACE study (first 160 participants) and from over 1,000 subjects provided by 6 global collaborators. Sample metadata almost always included a de-identified subject ID, COVID-19 status, age in years and sex. Where HLA class I and class II types were available, the types were taken from metadata supplied by the sample provider, not from assay-based typing.

The immunoSEQ Assay, a bias-controlled multiplex PCR, was used to amplify TCRbeta CDR3 regions from genomic DNA. Turning to the authors' computational methods: The number of nucleated cells in each sample was estimated by amplification of reference gene primers within the assay. To quantify the absolute abundance of each unique TCRbeta CDR3 rearrangement, sequence reads were collapsed and filtered. Productive Simpson clonality was computed per sample as the square root of Simpson's diversity index over productive rearrangements. TCRdb's version of the immuneACCESS table is confined to in-frame rearrangements and falls short of the full clone set. An unresolved V gene accounts for under half of the shortfall where checked; the remainder is of unknown origin. V, J and clone size were drawn from that table, and D and trimming were deduced from the DNA. A total of roughly 180,000 clones appear in this sample, 80% to 90% of them only once. Around 10% of the sample lies in the top ten.

What the study reported, not specific to this receptor: How much clinical and demographic metadata was included differed by source and by participant, and the metadata was provided uncurated.

V loses 2 bases at its end and J loses 1 base; junction bases beyond the gene matches: 10. As encoded in the germline V gene, CDR1 is SGHTA while CDR2 is FQGNSA. There are 18 amino acids in the CDR3, from cysteine to phenylalanine inclusive. Only the CDR3 part of the read is kept: 54 bases, read in frame from the first base. At one collaborating source in Seattle, patients were enrolled during active infection and were followed longitudinally through the course of disease. Whole blood was collected in K2EDTA tubes by collaborating institutions according to the institutions' own protocols. For TCRbeta analysis, collaborators shipped samples in one of three forms: frozen whole blood, isolated PBMCs, or DNA extracted from either of those sample types. As concerns this clone: No antigen is known for it. No much larger clone exists at a distance of one base, and base qualities are not known.

Recombination joined TRBV7-2 with TRBJ2-5, with 10 bases in between that match TRBD2. The sequenced sample consisted of peripheral blood. This receptor was obtained from a woman between 40 and 55 years old with COVID-19, enrolled during active disease. In nucleotide form, the sequence is TGTGCCAGCAGCTTAACTAGCGGGATATTGGGCGGCCAAGAGACCCAGTACTTC. The resulting protein is CASSLTSGILGGQETQYF.